Listed here are 9 T cell receptor beta chains from one sample, sequenced in a study of response to subunit inactivated influenza vaccine. Each CDR3 protein gets one entry after TCRdb re-called the RT-PCR reads with MiXCR. Of about 620,000 distinct CDR3 sequences listed, around 11% are singletons. The starting material was PBMCs from blood, obtained on the day of vaccination. These receptors originate from a man aged 45-65 years who received an inactivated influenza vaccine.

The chain combines TRBV20-1 with TRBJ2-1; TRBD2 agrees at 8 bases. Losses at the gene ends were 3 bases for V and 7 bases for J; bases not matched to a gene: 5. The CDR3 spans 13 residues. In germline, CDR1 is DFQATT, CDR2 SNEGSKA (reference sequence). CDR3 DNA sequence: TGCAGTGCTAGGGTCCAGCGGGGGAATGAGCAGTTCTTC. Amino acid sequence: CSARVQRGNEQFF.

This clonotype was observed at least ten times. The chain recombines TRBV4-3 with TRBJ2-1, with 10 nucleotides matching TRBD2. J lost 2 bases, V lost 4 bases, and 11 bases had no gene match. CDR3 length: 18 residues. Per the germline V gene, CDR1 is LGHNA and CDR2 is YSLEER. This CDR3 reads CASSLALAGAPAYNEQFF. CDR3 bases: TGCGCCAGCAGCCTTGCGCTAGCGGGAGCCCCAGCCTACAATGAGCAGTTCTTC.

This clonotype was observed a few times. The V and J genes are TRBV3-1 and TRBJ2-7, with 10 bases that match TRBD1. The length of the CDR3 is 14 residues. V was clipped by 8 bases and J by 7 bases; unmatched bases: 11. Germline V gene data show CDR1 as LGHDT and CDR2 as YNNKEL (reference sequence). CDR3 DNA sequence: TGTGCCAGCTCCCCCGGGGACAGGGGTAGGGAGCAGTACTTC. Encoded protein: CASSPGDRGREQYF.

Many counts were recorded for this clonotype. The V and J genes are TRBV7-2 and TRBJ2-2; D is possibly TRBD1 (5 bases). CDR1 and CDR2 from the germline V gene are SGHTA and FQGNSA. The CDR3 is 13 residues long. V was cut by 1 base and J by 7 bases, with 7 bases left in between. The CDR3 DNA is TGTGCCAGCAGCTTAGTAAGGGGCGGGGAGCTGTTTTTT. Translation: CASSLVRGGELFF.

This clonotype has just a few counts. The V gene is TRBV27, the J gene TRBJ2-3, with TRBD1 matching over 7 bases. Trimming cost V 5 bases and J 5 bases; bases outside gene matches: 16. The length of the CDR3 is 17 residues. The germline gives CDR1 MNHEY, CDR2 SMNVEV (reference sequence). CDR3: CASSESNRGGGRDTQYF. CDR3 bases: TGTGCCAGCAGTGAATCAAACAGGGGCGGAGGTAGAGATACGCAGTATTTT.

This clonotype was observed at least ten times. The chain carries TRBV5-1 and TRBJ2-2; perhaps TRBD1 as D (5 bases). With 2 bases removed from V and 0 bases from J, the gap between germline ends came to 11 bases. CDR3 length: 16 residues. From germline, CDR1 is SGHRS and CDR2 YFSETQ. In DNA, the CDR3 is TGCGCCAGCAGCTTTTCGACAGTTGCGAACACCGGGGAGCTGTTTTTT. It encodes CASSFSTVANTGELFF. The entire variable domain, with the rest obtained from reference TRBV5-1 and TRBJ2-2, is as follows: KAGVTQTPRYLIKTRGQQVTLSCSPISGHRSVSWYQQTPGQGLQFLFEYFSETQRNKGNFPGRFSGRQFSNSRSEMNVSTLELGDSALYLCASSFSTVANTGELFFGEGSRLTVL.

This clonotype was seen only a few times. The chain carries TRBV14 and TRBJ2-1; the D is unclear. The length of the CDR3 is 15 residues. Deletions cut 1 base from V and 4 bases from J, with 11 bases between. Germline lookup yields CDR1 SGHDN and CDR2 FVKESK. CDR3 DNA sequence: TGTGCCAGCAGCCAAGGGCTAACAAGTTACAATGAGCAGTTCTTC. It specifies CASSQGLTSYNEQFF.

This clonotype has just a few counts. The V call is TRBV5-1, the J call TRBJ2-1; the match to TRBD2 covers 7 bases. Germline CDR1 and CDR2: SGHRS and YFSETQ. This CDR3 comprises 13 residues. V dropped 0 bases and J dropped 9; count of bases not matched to a gene: 3. The chain's CDR3 is CASSLDWGGEQFF. DNA of the CDR3: TGCGCCAGCAGCTTGGATTGGGGGGGTGAGCAGTTCTTC.

This chain connects TRBV5-1 to TRBJ1-1; 9 bases agree with TRBD1. The CDR3 has 14 amino acids. Trimming at V came to 6 bases and at J to 5 bases, leaving 8 bases not matched to a gene. CDR1 and CDR2 (germline): SGHRS, YFSETQ. In nucleotides, the CDR3 is TGCGCCAGCAACAGGGGACAGGGACTGACTGAAGCTTTCTTT. Amino acid sequence: CASNRGQGLTEAFF.